This T cell receptor beta chain was recovered during a study of T cell repertoires in cytomegalovirus infection. This CDR3 has 15 residues. CDR1 is SGHTA, CDR2 FQGNSA, per germline. The J segment lost 2 bases and the V segment lost 5 bases, leaving 7 bases of the junction unmatched. Via MiXCR, TCRdb re-called the reads, giving one row per CDR3 protein. Of about 140,000 distinct CDR3 sequences in the sample, under 8.5% are singletons; the top ten hold approximately 19%. In this sample, this clonotype turned up many times. Specimen: PBMCs. This rearrangement joins TRBV7-2 to TRBJ2-7; 9 bases match TRBD1. This TCR came from a human donor in good health (CMV status not recorded). Some clones in this sample may be carry-over from other donors' samples. The DNA of the CDR3 is TGTGCCAGCAGCCCTAGACAGGGGGTAACCTACGAGCAGTACTTC. Translated: CASSPRQGVTYEQYF.